Listed here is a single TCR beta chain. Its antigen is unidentified. The gene symbols are mouse symbols. The DNA ends 1 residue before the CDR3 does, and the rest of the CDR3 is filled in from the germline J gene. The data stem from a study of tissue T cells after allogeneic stem cell transplantation. The CDR3 length is 15 residues. Germline V gene data show CDR1 as SGHSN and CDR2 as HYEKVE. Trimming stripped 2 bases from V and 3 bases from J, with 13 bases between. Overall study findings and caveats: Blood and spleen captured only part of the tissue TCR repertoire.

Profiled with immunoSEQ multiplex PCR; TCRdb holds only in-frame clones, not every one. Altogether about 2,400 clones are present, approximately 64% being singletons, with the ten largest covering around 3%. This clonotype was obtained from a female BALB/c mouse in good health. The mouse strain carries the MHC haplotype H2-d. Sequenced input: gut tissue. The rearrangement links TRBV12-1 to TRBJ1-3; possible D gene TRBD1, 6 bases. The sequenced part of the CDR3 DNA is TGTGCCAGCTCTCCCTTCTCAGGGGTTGGAAATACGCTCTAT. It specifies CASSPFSGVGNTLY. The complete CDR3 sequence is CASSPFSGVGNTLYF.